Listed below are T cell receptor beta chains from one sample, sequenced in a study of blood T cells in healthy people across ages. Each CDR3 protein gets one entry after TCRdb re-called the 5' RACE reads with MiXCR. The sample shows roughly 800,000 distinct CDR3 sequences, around 24% of them seen only once. The data also belong to a second study, concerning T cells of mothers and their children.

Source material: blood. Receptors were obtained from a boy between 10 and 17 years old in good health. Each CDR3 is given with its conserved first and last residue. A D gene is named only where the DNA matches it firmly. The size of a clone is reported for some rows only, either as once, few or many, or as a class for expanded clones.

J gene: TRBJ2-7; V gene: TRBV9; D gene: TRBD2; clone size: .; CDR3 DNA: TGTGCCAGCAGCGTAGGGACTAGCGGGAGGGCCTACGAGCAGTACTTC; CDR3 protein: CASSVGTSGRAYEQYF
J gene: TRBJ1-1; V gene: TRBV7-9; D gene: .; clone size: .; CDR3 DNA: TGTGCCAGCAGCTTAGACGCGTTCACTGAAGCTTTCTTT; CDR3 protein: CASSLDAFTEAFF
J gene: TRBJ1-5; V gene: TRBV14; D gene: .; clone size: .; CDR3 DNA: TGCGCCAGCAGCGCTTCGGGGGCGCGCAATCAGCCCCAGCATTTT; CDR3 protein: CASSASGARNQPQHF
J gene: TRBJ2-1; V gene: TRBV6-4; D gene: .; clone size: few; CDR3 DNA: TGTGCCACCCGCGGGACAGATTCGTTCTTC; CDR3 protein: CATRGTDSFF
J gene: TRBJ2-7; V gene: TRBV9; D gene: TRBD1; clone size: .; CDR3 DNA: TGTGCCAGCAGCCCGGGGGACAGGTCCTACGAGCAGTACTTC; CDR3 protein: CASSPGDRSYEQYF
J gene: TRBJ2-2; V gene: TRBV5-5; D gene: .; clone size: .; CDR3 DNA: TGTGCCAGCTGCAGCTTAAGCGCTGACACCGGGGAGCTGTTTTTT; CDR3 protein: CASCSLSADTGELFF
J gene: TRBJ1-4; V gene: TRBV6-1; D gene: .; clone size: few; CDR3 DNA: TGTGCCAGCAGTGAATGGCAGGGGAGAGGAGAAAAACTGTTTTTT; CDR3 protein: CASSEWQGRGEKLFF
J gene: TRBJ2-1; V gene: TRBV5-1; D gene: .; clone size: .; CDR3 DNA: TGCGCCAGCAGCTTGGCCTTCGGTACTAGTCCCTACAATGAGCAGTTCTTC; CDR3 protein: CASSLAFGTSPYNEQFF
J gene: TRBJ2-1; V gene: TRBV14; D gene: .; clone size: .; CDR3 DNA: TGTGCCAGCAGCCGCCAGCCCTACAATGAGCAGTTCTTC; CDR3 protein: CASSRQPYNEQFF
J gene: TRBJ2-7; V gene: TRBV10-2; D gene: .; clone size: .; CDR3 DNA: TGCGCCAGCAGTGAGTATAGGTGGGAGGACGAGCAGTACTTC; CDR3 protein: CASSEYRWEDEQYF
J gene: TRBJ1-5; V gene: TRBV7-9; D gene: .; clone size: few; CDR3 DNA: TGTGCCAGCAGCTTTTCAGCGGATAGCAATCAGCCCCAGCATTTT; CDR3 protein: CASSFSADSNQPQHF
J gene: TRBJ2-1; V gene: TRBV27; D gene: TRBD2; clone size: few; CDR3 DNA: TGTGCCAGCAGTTTAGGGACTAGCGGGAGGTACAATGAGCAGTTCTTC; CDR3 protein: CASSLGTSGRYNEQFF
J gene: TRBJ1-4; V gene: TRBV2; D gene: TRBD1; clone size: few; CDR3 DNA: TGTGCCAGCAGCGGGGACAGTAAAGAAAAACTGTTTTTT; CDR3 protein: CASSGDSKEKLFF
J gene: TRBJ2-1; V gene: TRBV3-1; D gene: TRBD2; clone size: .; CDR3 DNA: TGTGCCAGCAGTCGGACTAGCGGGGGCGGGAGTAATGAGCAGTTCTTC; CDR3 protein: CASSRTSGGGSNEQFF
J gene: TRBJ1-4; V gene: TRBV20-1; D gene: .; clone size: .; CDR3 DNA: TGCGGTGCTGCAAATCGGCAGGTCTCTGAAAAACTGTTTTTT; CDR3 protein: CGAANRQVSEKLFF
J gene: TRBJ2-7; V gene: TRBV7-2; D gene: .; clone size: .; CDR3 DNA: TGTGCCAGCAGCTTAAGTGGTCATCGCTACGAGCAGTACTTC; CDR3 protein: CASSLSGHRYEQYF
J gene: TRBJ1-2; V gene: TRBV29-1; D gene: .; clone size: .; CDR3 DNA: TGCAGCGTTCCTACAGACAGTACTCGCTTCGGCTACACCTTC; CDR3 protein: CSVPTDSTRFGYTF
J gene: TRBJ1-2; V gene: TRBV5-1; D gene: .; clone size: .; CDR3 DNA: TGCGCCAGCAGCTGGGTTGCCCCGCTTTATGGCTACACCTTC; CDR3 protein: CASSWVAPLYGYTF
J gene: TRBJ1-3; V gene: TRBV6-1; D gene: TRBD1; clone size: .; CDR3 DNA: TGTGCCAGCAGTCGACAGGGGTGGAAAACTGGAAACACCATATATTTT; CDR3 protein: CASSRQGWKTGNTIYF
J gene: TRBJ2-7; V gene: TRBV9; D gene: TRBD2; clone size: .; CDR3 DNA: TGTGCCAGCAGCGTAGGACTAGCGCTGGCCTACGAGCAGTACTTC; CDR3 protein: CASSVGLALAYEQYF
J gene: TRBJ2-7; V gene: TRBV29-1; D gene: TRBD1; clone size: .; CDR3 DNA: TGCAGCGGGAGTCTTTCAGGGGGCGAGCAGTACTTC; CDR3 protein: CSGSLSGGEQYF
J gene: TRBJ2-5; V gene: TRBV10-3; D gene: TRBD2; clone size: .; CDR3 DNA: TGTGCCATCAGGGGTAGCGGGGGGCAACAAGAGACCCAGTACTTC; CDR3 protein: CAIRGSGGQQETQYF
J gene: TRBJ2-5; V gene: TRBV2; D gene: .; clone size: .; CDR3 DNA: TGTGCCAGCAGTGAAGAAGCCGGAGAGACCCAGTACTTC; CDR3 protein: CASSEEAGETQYF
J gene: TRBJ1-3; V gene: TRBV6-2/TRBV6-3; D gene: TRBD1; clone size: .; CDR3 DNA: TGTGCCACCTCCGGGACAGGGGTGACTGGAAACACCATATATTTT; CDR3 protein: CATSGTGVTGNTIYF
J gene: TRBJ2-5; V gene: TRBV28; D gene: TRBD2; clone size: few; CDR3 DNA: TGTGCCAGCAGTTTTTTGACTAGCGGGGAAGAGACCCAGTACTTC; CDR3 protein: CASSFLTSGEETQYF
J gene: TRBJ1-2; V gene: TRBV5-1; D gene: .; clone size: .; CDR3 DNA: TGCGCCAGCAGCCAGACAGGCGCTAGGTACACCTTC; CDR3 protein: CASSQTGARYTF
J gene: TRBJ2-1; V gene: TRBV28; D gene: .; clone size: .; CDR3 DNA: TGTGCCAGCAGTCCTCTCACTCAGGGTGAGCAGTTCTTC; CDR3 protein: CASSPLTQGEQFF
J gene: TRBJ2-5; V gene: TRBV10-3; D gene: TRBD1; clone size: few; CDR3 DNA: TGTGCCATCAGTGCGGACAGGGGCGCGGAGACCCAGTACTTC; CDR3 protein: CAISADRGAETQYF
J gene: TRBJ2-5; V gene: TRBV18; D gene: TRBD2; clone size: few; CDR3 DNA: TGTGCCGGCTCACCACCGGGGGATAGCGGGGCGTCAAAGACCCAGTACTTC; CDR3 protein: CAGSPPGDSGASKTQYF
J gene: TRBJ1-1; V gene: TRBV5-1; D gene: .; clone size: .; CDR3 DNA: TGCGCCAGCAGCTTGGCGAGTGGCATGAACACTGAAGCTTTCTTT; CDR3 protein: CASSLASGMNTEAFF
J gene: TRBJ2-7; V gene: TRBV12-3/TRBV12-4; D gene: .; clone size: .; CDR3 DNA: TGTGCCAGCAGCATAGGGGGGATCTTCTACGAGCAGTACTTC; CDR3 protein: CASSIGGIFYEQYF
J gene: TRBJ2-7; V gene: TRBV9; D gene: .; clone size: few; CDR3 DNA: TGTGCCAGCAGCCCTCGCTACGGGGCCTACGAGCAGTACTTC; CDR3 protein: CASSPRYGAYEQYF
J gene: TRBJ2-1; V gene: TRBV5-1; D gene: TRBD1; clone size: .; CDR3 DNA: TGCGCCAGCAGCCCCGGACAGGCCTACGGTGAGCAGTTCTTC; CDR3 protein: CASSPGQAYGEQFF
J gene: TRBJ2-7; V gene: TRBV25-1; D gene: TRBD1; clone size: few; CDR3 DNA: TGTGCCAGCAGTCGTCGGACAGGGGGTTCCGACTACGAGCAGTACTTC; CDR3 protein: CASSRRTGGSDYEQYF
J gene: TRBJ1-1; V gene: TRBV29-1; D gene: .; clone size: .; CDR3 DNA: TGCAGCGTAGAGGGACGGTTAAGCACTGAAGCTTTCTTT; CDR3 protein: CSVEGRLSTEAFF
J gene: TRBJ2-5; V gene: TRBV6-1; D gene: .; clone size: few; CDR3 DNA: TGTGCCAGCAGTGAACGGGGAAGGGGCTTCGGAGAGACCCAGTACTTC; CDR3 protein: CASSERGRGFGETQYF
J gene: TRBJ2-6; V gene: TRBV7-3; D gene: .; clone size: .; CDR3 DNA: TGTGCCAGCAGCCCCGGACAGCCTAGGGCCAACGTCCTGACTTTC; CDR3 protein: CASSPGQPRANVLTF
J gene: TRBJ2-5; V gene: TRBV7-9; D gene: TRBD1; clone size: few; CDR3 DNA: TGTGCCAGCAGCTCAAGGACAGGGCCTGGAGAGACCCAGTACTTC; CDR3 protein: CASSSRTGPGETQYF
J gene: TRBJ2-6; V gene: TRBV29-1; D gene: TRBD1; clone size: many; CDR3 DNA: TGCAGCGTCGCCCCCCGGGACAGGGCACCTGGGGCCAACGTCCTGACTTTC; CDR3 protein: CSVAPRDRAPGANVLTF
J gene: TRBJ2-1; V gene: TRBV3-1; D gene: .; clone size: few; CDR3 DNA: TGTGCCAGCAGCCAAGAGGTTTACGGGGGCCGTACTTTCTTC; CDR3 protein: CASSQEVYGGRTFF
J gene: TRBJ2-1; V gene: TRBV7-3; D gene: TRBD2; clone size: few; CDR3 DNA: TGTGCCAGCAGCTTAGTGGGCACAGCGGGAACCCTATACAATGAGCAGTTCTTC; CDR3 protein: CASSLVGTAGTLYNEQFF
J gene: TRBJ2-3; V gene: TRBV10-3; D gene: .; clone size: .; CDR3 DNA: TGTGCCATCAGTGAAGCCAGGGGCACAGATACGCAGTATTTT; CDR3 protein: CAISEARGTDTQYF
J gene: TRBJ2-5; V gene: TRBV12-3/TRBV12-4; D gene: .; clone size: .; CDR3 DNA: TGTGCCAGCAATCCCAGGGGAGAGAACCAAGAGACCCGGTACTTC; CDR3 protein: CASNPRGENQETRYF
J gene: TRBJ2-6; V gene: TRBV7-2; D gene: TRBD1; clone size: .; CDR3 DNA: TGTGCCAGCAGCTCCACTGCCCGGACAGGACGCGTCCTGACTTTC; CDR3 protein: CASSSTARTGRVLTF
J gene: TRBJ1-4; V gene: TRBV27; D gene: .; clone size: .; CDR3 DNA: TGTGCCAGCGCGGTTTGGCCCAATGAAAAACTGTTTTTT; CDR3 protein: CASAVWPNEKLFF
J gene: TRBJ1-1; V gene: TRBV12-3/TRBV12-4; D gene: TRBD1; clone size: .; CDR3 DNA: TGTGCCAGCAGAGACAGGGAGGGGACTGAAGCTTTCTTT; CDR3 protein: CASRDREGTEAFF
J gene: TRBJ2-7; V gene: TRBV29-1; D gene: .; clone size: .; CDR3 DNA: TGCAGCGTGACAACAGGGATAGAGCAGTACTTC; CDR3 protein: CSVTTGIEQYF
J gene: TRBJ2-4; V gene: TRBV27; D gene: .; clone size: .; CDR3 DNA: TGTGCCAGCAGACCCGGGACAGCCAAAAACATTCAGTACTTC; CDR3 protein: CASRPGTAKNIQYF
J gene: TRBJ2-7; V gene: TRBV12-3/TRBV12-4; D gene: TRBD2; clone size: .; CDR3 DNA: TGTGCCAGCAGTTCCTTTTGGGGAGCGGGGGGCGATTACTCCTACGAGCAGTACTTC; CDR3 protein: CASSSFWGAGGDYSYEQYF
J gene: TRBJ2-3; V gene: TRBV9; D gene: .; clone size: .; CDR3 DNA: TGTGCCAGCAGCGTAGACGGCGGGGTCACAGATACGCAGTATTTT; CDR3 protein: CASSVDGGVTDTQYF